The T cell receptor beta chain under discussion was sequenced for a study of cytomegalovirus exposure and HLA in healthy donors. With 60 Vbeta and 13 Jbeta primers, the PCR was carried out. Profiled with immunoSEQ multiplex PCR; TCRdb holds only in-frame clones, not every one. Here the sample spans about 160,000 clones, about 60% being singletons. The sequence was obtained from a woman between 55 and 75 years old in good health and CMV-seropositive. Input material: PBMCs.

The CDR3 protein is CASSQERGFSYNEQFF. The CDR3 coding sequence is TGTGCCAGCAGCCAAGAACGCGGGTTCTCCTACAATGAGCAGTTCTTC. The J gene is TRBJ2-1, the V gene TRBV4-2, with D maybe TRBD2 (5 bases). CDR1 and CDR2 from the germline V gene are LGHNA and YNFKEQ. Trimming removed 0 bases from V and 0 bases from J, with 9 bases in between. This CDR3 has 16 amino acids.